One sample yielded the 26 T cell receptor beta chains listed below, sequenced in a study of T cell responses to AZD1222 COVID-19 vaccine. Using immunoSEQ multiplex PCR, the repertoire was profiled, and TCRdb retains in-frame clones only, with some absent. The repertoire includes about 120,000 clones, 80% to 95% of them detected once, and 4% to 5% sits in the top ten. This specimen was peripheral blood, taken 28 days after the second dose of the MenACWY control vaccine. The receptors derive from an adult who received the MenACWY meningococcal vaccine as a control.

The rearrangement uses TRBV27 and TRBJ2-2; D is uncertain. Germline V gene lookup returns CDR1 MNHEY and CDR2 SMNVEV (reference sequence). Trimming stripped 0 bases from V and 7 bases from J, with 6 bases between. CDR3 length equals 13 residues. The CDR3 coding sequence is TGTGCCAGCAGTTTATCGACCTTCGGGGAGCTGTTTTTT. Its protein product is CASSLSTFGELFF.

The chain combines TRBV10-3 with TRBJ2-2, with 7 positions matching TRBD1. The CDR3 runs to 16 residues. V shed 6 bases and J 3 bases; nucleotides not matched to a gene: 10. Germline V gene sequence: CDR1 ENHRY, CDR2 SYGVKD. The DNA for the CDR3 is TGTGCCATCAGGGGCAGGGACAGCGAATACACCGGGGAGCTGTTTTTT. Protein sequence: CAIRGRDSEYTGELFF.

This clone was observed a single time. This chain joins TRBV15 and TRBJ1-4; D might be TRBD1 (6 bases). V lost 0 bases, J lost 5 bases, and 13 bases lay in between. This CDR3 spans 16 amino acids. From germline, CDR1 is LNHNV and CDR2 YYDKDF (reference sequence). The CDR3 sequence is CATSRDLPGANEKLFF. The CDR3 DNA sequence: TGTGCCACCAGCAGAGATCTCCCAGGGGCCAATGAAAAACTGTTTTTT.

The gene calls are TRBV3-1 (or the pseudogene TRBV3-2) and TRBJ1-2; D is perhaps TRBD1 (5 bases). Germline V lookup: CDR1 LGHDT, CDR2 YNNKEL (reference sequence). This CDR3 region has 15 residues. The germline V and J ends were trimmed by 3 bases and 4 bases, with 15 bases remaining between them. The CDR3 DNA reads as TGTGCCAGCAGCCATTTCAAGGGACTAGCCTATGGCTACACCTTC. It codes for CASSHFKGLAYGYTF.

This chain links TRBV28 with TRBJ1-5; D gene uncertain. This CDR3 contains 11 residues. V lost 3 bases, J lost 6 bases, and 3 bases lay in between. Germline V CDR1 and CDR2: MDHEN, SYDVKM. CDR3 protein: CASSLGQPQHF. Written as DNA, the CDR3 is TGTGCCAGCAGTTTGGGTCAGCCCCAGCATTTT.

This clone appeared a single time. The genes are TRBV28 and TRBJ2-3; D call uncertain. The CDR3 runs to 17 residues. Germline assignment: CDR1 MDHEN and CDR2 SYDVKM. Trimming removed 3 bases at V and 2 bases at J, with 18 bases between. The CDR3 DNA follows: TGTGCCAGCAGTTTGTACGCAACAGCACAATTCACAGATACGCAGTATTTT. Translation: CASSLYATAQFTDTQYF.

The rearrangement uses TRBV7-9 and TRBJ1-2; D possibly corresponds to TRBD1 (5 bases). Between the trimmed V and J ends, which lost 7 bases and 3 bases, there was a span of 9 bases. The germline CDR1 and CDR2 sequences are SEHNR and FQNEAQ (reference sequence). The CDR3 runs 12 residues. Written as DNA, the CDR3 is TGTGCCAGCACCCAGGGAGACTATGGCTACACCTTC. This encodes CASTQGDYGYTF.

This sequence joins TRBV10-1 and TRBJ2-3; no definite D call. The CDR3 has 12 amino acids. Deletions cut 4 bases from V and 3 bases from J, with 5 bases between. Germline V gene lookup returns CDR1 WNHNN and CDR2 SYGVQD (reference sequence). The CDR3 bases are TGCGCCAGCAGTGCTTCGACAGATACGCAGTATTTT. This encodes CASSASTDTQYF.

The CDR3 here is CASSEGQGLATNEKLFF. CDR3 sequence (DNA): TGTGCCAGCAGCGAGGGACAGGGATTGGCAACTAATGAAAAACTGTTTTTT. J is TRBJ1-4 and V is TRBV9; 9 nucleotides align to TRBD1. The trim removed 3 bases at V and 0 bases at J, leaving 6 bases unmatched. Germline CDR1 is SGDLS and CDR2 is YYNGEE. The CDR3 runs 17 residues.

The chain uses TRBV24-1 and TRBJ2-2, with D perhaps matching TRBD1 (6 bases). The CDR3 consists of 14 residues. Germline CDR1 is KGHDR and CDR2 is SFDVKD. V dropped 2 bases and J dropped 8 bases, with 11 bases sitting between them. This CDR3 reads CATSDSIQGGELFF. DNA of the CDR3: TGTGCCACCAGTGATTCCATACAGGGAGGGGAGCTGTTTTTT.

V is TRBV7-9 and J is TRBJ1-3, with D possibly matching TRBD1 (6 bases). This CDR3 contains 15 residues. Trimming removed 5 bases at V and 0 bases at J, with 11 bases between. Germline V gene data show CDR1 as SEHNR and CDR2 as FQNEAQ (reference sequence). For the CDR3, the DNA is TGTGCCAGCAGCGACAACAGGGACTCTGGAAACACCATATATTTT. This translates into CASSDNRDSGNTIYF.

The J gene is TRBJ1-5, the V gene TRBV19, with 9 bases matching TRBD1. CDR1 is LNHDA and CDR2 is SQIVND in the germline V gene (reference sequence). CDR3 length: 14 amino acids. With V trimmed by 6 bases and J by 5 bases, 5 bases remained unmatched. The CDR3 DNA reads as TGTGCCAGTAGCCAAACAGGGGGCCATCAGCCCCAGCATTTT. This translates into CASSQTGGHQPQHF.

V and J are TRBV7-3 and TRBJ2-4; no clear D. The V and J ends lost 2 bases and 3 bases respectively, with 17 bases between them. The length of the CDR3 is 17 residues. Germline CDR1 and CDR2: SGHTA and FQGTGA. For the CDR3, the DNA is TGTGCCAGCAGCTTACAGAGTCACCGAAAGAGCAAAAACATTCAGTACTTC. It specifies CASSLQSHRKSKNIQYF.

The J gene is TRBJ2-2, the V gene TRBV27; D is unclear. The CDR3 sequence is 12 residues long. The V gene's germline CDR1 is MNHEY and CDR2 SMNVEV (reference sequence). V dropped 6 bases and J dropped 2 bases, with 4 bases sitting between them. In DNA form, the CDR3 reads TGTGCCAGCAGCAAAAACACCGGGGAGCTGTTTTTT. It codes for CASSKNTGELFF.

The V and J genes are TRBV3-1 (or the pseudogene TRBV3-2) and TRBJ1-1, with unresolved D. V lost 3 bases, J lost 4 bases, and 6 bases lay in between. CDR1 and CDR2 (germline): LGHDT, YNNKEL (reference sequence). This CDR3 is 12 amino acids long. The CDR3 bases are TGTGCCAGCAGCCAGCGGACCACTGAAGCTTTCTTT. It encodes CASSQRTTEAFF.

This chain uses TRBV27 with TRBJ1-6, with D perhaps TRBD1 (6 bases). The CDR3 length is 14 residues. CDR1 and CDR2 from the germline V gene are MNHEY and SMNVEV (reference sequence). Deletions cut 3 bases from V and 7 bases from J, with 10 bases between. The CDR3 DNA reads as TGTGCCAGCAGTTTCGGGGGCCGAAATTCACCCCTCCACTTT. Amino acids: CASSFGGRNSPLHF.

The table lists this clone with a few counts. The chain couples TRBV27 to TRBJ1-2; D may be TRBD1 (5 bases). The CDR3 sequence is 15 residues long. CDR1 and CDR2 (germline): MNHEY, SMNVEV (reference sequence). Trimming removed 2 bases at V and 1 base at J, with 11 bases between. The DNA for the CDR3 is TGTGCCAGCAGTTTACTCGGGACGGATAACTATGGCTACACCTTC. Its translation: CASSLLGTDNYGYTF.

V and J are TRBV25-1 and TRBJ2-2; possibly TRBD1 for D (5 bases). The CDR3 is made up of 14 amino acids. Trimming took 2 bases from V and 1 from J, leaving 5 bases between them. Germline V CDR1 and CDR2: MGHDK, SYGVNS. CDR3 in amino acids: CASSEGQNTGELFF. The CDR3 DNA reads as TGTGCCAGCAGTGAAGGACAGAACACCGGGGAGCTGTTTTTT.

The chain employs TRBV28 and TRBJ2-2; tentative D call: TRBD2 (5 bases). CDR3 length: 15 residues. CDR1 MDHEN and CDR2 SYDVKM come from the germline V gene. V lost 7 bases to trimming and J lost 5 bases, with 17 bases between them. The CDR3 reads CASNPGFEGTGELFF. DNA of the CDR3: TGTGCCAGCAATCCGGGTTTTGAGGGAACCGGGGAGCTGTTTTTT.

The V and J genes are TRBV4-1 and TRBJ2-4, with 9 positions matching TRBD1. V dropped 0 bases and J dropped 0; count of bases not matched to a gene: 6. This CDR3 spans 18 amino acids. Germline-derived CDR1 and CDR2 are MGHRA and YSYEKL. CDR3 in amino acids: CASSQDPQGAKAKNIQYF. DNA of the CDR3: TGCGCCAGCAGCCAAGATCCACAGGGGGCTAAAGCCAAAAACATTCAGTACTTC.

The chain recombines TRBV6-5 with TRBJ2-5; 7 nucleotides line up with TRBD1. The CDR3 has 15 residues. The trim removed 2 bases at V and 5 bases at J, leaving 8 bases unmatched. Germline V gene data show CDR1 as MNHEY and CDR2 as SVGAGI. For the CDR3, the DNA is TGTGCCAGCAGTTACACGGCGACAGGGTGGGAGACCCAGTACTTC. This encodes CASSYTATGWETQYF.

This clone was picked up one time. J is TRBJ2-1 and V is TRBV28; D may be TRBD1 or TRBD2 (5 bases each). The CDR3 is made up of 13 amino acids. V shed 4 bases and J shed 8 bases, with 12 bases lying between them. Germline CDR1 and CDR2: MDHEN and SYDVKM. As DNA, the CDR3 is TGTGCCAGCAGTTCCCCGGGACGGGATGAGCAGTTCTTC. Translation: CASSSPGRDEQFF.

The V and J genes are TRBV27 and TRBJ1-1; 7 bases map to TRBD1. This CDR3 contains 13 residues. Trimming removed 6 bases from V and 4 bases from J; junction bases left unmatched: 5. Germline V gives CDR1 MNHEY, CDR2 SMNVEV (reference sequence). The CDR3 loop is CASRYYRGTEAFF. DNA of the CDR3: TGTGCCAGCAGATATTACAGGGGCACTGAAGCTTTCTTT.

The genes are TRBV5-1 and TRBJ1-3, with a weak D call TRBD1 (5 bases). Trimming left V 1 base short and J 6 bases short, with 11 bases between. Germline values: CDR1 SGHRS, CDR2 YFSETQ. The CDR3 is made up of 14 amino acids. CDR3 nucleotides: TGCGCCAGCAGCTTGAGCGGGGGTGAAAACACCATATATTTT. It specifies CASSLSGGENTIYF.

This chain links TRBV7-9 with TRBJ1-4, with a tentative D call TRBD1 (5 bases). The germline gives CDR1 SEHNR, CDR2 FQNEAQ (reference sequence). Trimming left V 4 bases short and J 0 bases short, with 12 bases between. The CDR3 runs to 16 residues. In DNA, the CDR3 is TGTGCCAGCAGCTCCGGGACGGGTGCAACTAATGAAAAACTGTTTTTT. It encodes CASSSGTGATNEKLFF. The full variable domain, its missing parts supplied by reference TRBV7-9 and TRBJ1-4, is DTGVSQNPRHKITKRGQNVTFRCDPISEHNRLYWYRQTLGQGPEFLTYFQNEAQLEKSRLLSDRFSAERPKGSFSTLEIQRTEQGDSAMYLCASSSGTGATNEKLFFGSGTQLSVL.

There are a few counts of this clone. The chain links TRBV6-5 to TRBJ1-6, with 8 nucleotides matching TRBD1. Germline V lookup: CDR1 MNHEY, CDR2 SVGAGI. The CDR3 is made up of 16 amino acids. The V segment lost 0 bases and the J segment 9 bases; nucleotides outside the gene matches: 7. The CDR3 loop is CASSYSGTGGSSPLHF. CDR3 DNA: TGTGCCAGCAGTTACTCCGGGACAGGAGGGAGTTCACCCCTCCACTTT.